This T cell receptor beta chain was identified in a study of shared clonotypes between healthy human individuals. Study as a whole: Plates per donor: three CD4 naive, three CD4 memory, two CD8 naive, one CD8 memory.

CDR3 size: 15 residues. The J segment lost 2 bases and the V segment lost 5 bases, leaving 5 bases of the junction unmatched. The germline CDR1 and CDR2 sequences are SGHAT and FQNNGV. Assay: immunoSEQ multiplex PCR; the TCRdb copy retains only in-frame clones and omits some. The repertoire holds more than 550,000 clones, with just over 90% as singletons. CD8 cells regarded as naive lacked CD45RO, were positively chosen for CCR7, and omitted terminally differentiated effector memory CD45RA+ cells. Free of recent acute infections or vaccinations, the donors were healthy HIV-negative adults. The receptor comes from a man aged 25-40 years in good health. The chain joins TRBV11-2 to TRBJ2-2; 7 bases fit TRBD1. The sequencing sample was made of naive CD8+ T cells sorted from blood. The CDR3 reads CASSLRQGNTGELFF. As DNA, the CDR3 is TGTGCCAGCAGCCTAAGACAGGGAAACACCGGGGAGCTGTTTTTT.